This T cell receptor beta chain was documented in a study of shared clonotypes between healthy human individuals. Looked up from germline, CDR1 is MNHEY and CDR2 is SMNVEV (reference sequence). The CDR3 has 18 residues. Trimming removed 0 bases from V and 4 bases from J; junction bases left unmatched: 8. On sorted subsets, replicate PCRs used about 0.2 ug DNA, or 25,000 to 35,000 T cell genomes. Sequencing was performed with immunoSEQ multiplex PCR; in TCRdb, only in-frame clones are kept and a portion is missing. Found here are hundreds of thousands of clones, 55% to 75% of them singletons; the top ten hold 1.8%. The study's findings and limits: Clonotype sharing among donors, it was expected, would be affected by sequencing depth. Naive CD4 clonotypes overlapped across a handful of donors at approximately 5.3%.

This clone was recorded only once. Its specificity is not known. Sequencing input: memory CD4+ T cells sorted from blood. Subset reported: CD45RA-negative fraction. This chain links TRBV27 with TRBJ2-2; 10 bases align to TRBD1. This clonotype originated in a woman aged 25 to 39 in good health. CDR3 nucleotide sequence: TGTGCCAGCAGTTTATCACCGGGACAGGGGTCGTCCACCGGGGAGCTGTTTTTT. Its protein is CASSLSPGQGSSTGELFF.